The 6 T cell receptor beta chains presented below share a single source sample, sequenced in a study of breast tumors, draining lymph nodes, adjacent tissues (dated by TCRdb to about 2016). The axillary draining lymph nodes of breast cancer patients were the source of the lymph node samples. Receptor libraries were prepared by multiplex PCR. Instrument on record: Illumina HiSeq 2000. TCRdb trimmed the raw reads at Q25, called clones with MiXCR and kept productive beta chains. CDR3 protein duplicates are merged, each entry listing the most common genes and DNA. A total of 150,000 to 250,000 distinct CDR3 sequences appear in this sample, around a third of them only once. The ten largest clones capture 4.3% of the sample. Sequencing was carried out using axillary lymph node tissue. Receptors were obtained from a female donor with breast cancer. Some clones in this sample may be carry-over from other donors' samples.

This clonotype has at least ten counts. The rearrangement joins TRBV20-1 to TRBJ2-3, with 14 bases aligning to TRBD2. Germline lookup yields CDR1 DFQATT and CDR2 SNEGSKA (reference sequence). Losses at the gene ends were 5 bases for V and 8 bases for J; bases not matched to a gene: 3. CDR3 length: 13 amino acids. The CDR3: CSASTSGRGTQYF. The DNA for the CDR3 is TGCAGTGCTTCGACTAGCGGGAGGGGTACGCAGTATTTT.

V usage is TRBV12-3 or TRBV12-4 and J usage is TRBJ1-3; tentatively, D is TRBD1 (5 bases). V lost 2 bases and J 0 bases, leaving 8 bases between the germline ends. This CDR3 has 15 amino acids. Here the CDR3 reads CASSLRQISGNTIYF. The DNA for the CDR3 is TGTGCCAGCAGTTTAAGACAGATCTCTGGAAACACCATATATTTT.

The CDR3 loop is CASSHLWYRGDTGELFF. Here the CDR3 DNA reads TGTGCCAGCAGCCATCTGTGGTACAGGGGGGACACCGGGGAGCTGTTTTTT. The V call is TRBV3-1, the J call TRBJ2-2, with 8 bases aligning to TRBD1. The CDR3 is 17 amino acids. The trim removed 3 bases at V and 3 bases at J, leaving 9 bases unmatched. Per the germline V gene, CDR1 is LGHDT and CDR2 is YNNKEL (reference sequence). The whole variable domain, filled in from reference TRBV3-1 and TRBJ2-2, reads DTAVSQTPKYLVTQMGNDKSIKCEQNLGHDTMYWYKQDSKKFLKIMFSYNNKELIINETVPNRFSPKSPDKAHLNLHINSLELGDSAVYFCASSHLWYRGDTGELFFGEGSRLTVL.

About this clonotype itself: At one end the junction does not follow the germline gene, possibly because of a read error. V gene TRBV2 combines with J gene TRBJ1-3; tentative D call: TRBD1 (5 bases). The CDR3 totals 15 residues. Germline V gene data show CDR1 as SNHLY and CDR2 as FYNNEI. The CDR3: CASSLPGGAGDTIYF. The CDR3 DNA is TGTGCCAGCAGTCTCCCTGGGGGAGCTGGAGACACCATATACTTT. Combining the CDR3 with reference TRBV2 and TRBJ1-3 gives the whole variable domain EPEVTQTPSHQVTQMGQEVILRCVPISNHLYFYWYRQILGQKVEFLVSFYNNEISEKSEIFDDQFSVERPDGSNFTLKIRSTKLEDSAMYFCASSLPGGAGDTIYFGEGSWLTVV.

V usage is TRBV2 and J usage is TRBJ2-1, with 9 bases lining up with TRBD1. Germline loops: CDR1 SNHLY, CDR2 FYNNEI. The length of the CDR3 is 15 residues. J gave up 0 bases and V 7 bases, and 4 bases lay outside the gene matches. The DNA for the CDR3 is TGTGCCAGCACGGGACAGGGACCCTCCTACAATGAGCAGTTCTTC. This encodes CASTGQGPSYNEQFF. Complete variable domain (other parts from reference TRBV2 and TRBJ2-1): EPEVTQTPSHQVTQMGQEVILRCVPISNHLYFYWYRQILGQKVEFLVSFYNNEISEKSEIFDDQFSVERPDGSNFTLKIRSTKLEDSAMYFCASTGQGPSYNEQFFGPGTRLTVL.

This clonotype has only a few counts. Just one base apart from a much larger clone, this may be a read error. This chain joins TRBV20-1 and TRBJ2-5; 7 nucleotides match TRBD2. The CDR3 runs 14 residues. Looked up from germline, CDR1 is DFQATT and CDR2 is SNEGSKA (reference sequence). With 0 bases clipped from V and 7 bases from J, the junction kept 8 bases outside the gene matches. The CDR3 DNA reads as TGCAGTGCTAGAGATCGGCGGGGGAGGGCGACCCAGTACTTC. Its translation is CSARDRRGRATQYF.